This T cell receptor beta chain was sequenced in a study of a mutant IDH1 vaccine in newly diagnosed glioma. General study results and limits: Apparently unrelated to pseudoprogression were changes in the top peripheral T cell clonotypes. Vaccine-induced immune responses occurred in 80% to 95% of patients.

Time point of the sample: baseline, week 1 (first vaccination visit). The treatment was: pre-vaccination baseline after standard-of-care therapy. Per the germline V gene, CDR1 is LGHNA and CDR2 is YSLEER. The CDR3 totals 14 residues. Trimming took 0 bases from V and 3 from J, leaving 8 bases between them. This clone has more than one count but fewer than ten. The antigen remains unidentified. Clones were read by immunoSEQ multiplex PCR, and TCRdb kept only the in-frame ones, dropping some. The sample comprises around 88,000 clones, about four fifths of which are singletons, and roughly 7% rests with the top ten.

The rearrangement joins TRBV4-3 to TRBJ1-2; no reliable D call. Source: PBMCs, taken from a glioma patient treated with radiotherapy, temozolomide or both. The clonotype comes from a man aged 35-49 years with glioma. CDR3 sequence: CASSQEVRDYGYTF. As DNA, the CDR3 is TGCGCCAGCAGCCAAGAGGTTAGGGACTATGGCTACACCTTC.